The clone carrying this T cell receptor beta chain was detected ten times or more. The data originate from a study of neurological immune-mediated disorders. Unsorted libraries used 2 million PBMCs kept at -80 degrees C. TCRdb re-called the 5' RACE reads with MiXCR, one entry per CDR3 protein. The table lists under 40,000 distinct CDR3 sequences, less than 8.5% of them singletons. The V and J ends lost 7 bases and 3 bases respectively, with 13 bases between them. The length of the CDR3 is 13 residues. Germline V lookup: CDR1 SEHNR, CDR2 FQNEAQ (reference sequence). The receptor's source is a woman in her 40s in good health. The rearrangement joins TRBV7-9 to TRBJ2-7, with D possibly TRBD2 on 5 matching bases. Input material: PBMCs. The CDR3 bases are TGTGCCAGCACCCTTCAAGGGAGCTACGAGCAGTACTTC. This codes for CASTLQGSYEQYF.